Listed below are T cell receptor beta chains from one sample, sequenced in a study of blood T cell repertoires in COVID-19. Assay: immunoSEQ multiplex PCR; the TCRdb copy retains only in-frame clones and omits some. The table records under 85,000 clones, around 86% of them present only once. The material sequenced was peripheral blood. These receptors all come from an older man with acute or convalescent COVID-19. Both conserved end residues are trimmed from each CDR3. Size values are once, few and many counts, or a class for expanded clones, and some rows have none.

14 TRBV19 - ASREGQLYSNQPQH
13 TRBV5-6 - ASRRLERSTDTQY
15 TRBV7-2 - ASSLRMGQGTASPLH
11 TRBV10-3 - ATTTGGTGELF
12 TRBV2 - ASSGVDRGQPQH
12 TRBV19 - ASSTTGGITEAF
11 TRBV6-1 - ASSEGTYYEQY
12 TRBV27 - ASSLLAGDEKLF
11 TRBV5-1 - ASSGPLLYEQY
14 TRBV6-2/TRBV6-3 few ASSYAPGTGVQEQF
13 TRBV20-1 - SASRSSGRAMEQF
15 TRBV7-2 - ASSVVTSGVFLYEQY
13 TRBV5-1 - ASSSAGSMNTEAF
15 TRBV10-3 once AISPGLTSSGANVLT
11 TRBV30 - AWSERGQQPQH
12 TRBV6-5 - ARSKWGGEGELF
14 TRBV6-2/TRBV6-3 - ASSNGLAGGRETQY
12 TRBV27 - ASSLAGGLGEQF
13 TRBV9 few ASIPTGGTNSPLH
11 TRBV6-2/TRBV6-3 once ASSWGGAYEQY
16 TRBV4-2 - ASSSPGTGPSGANVLT
11 TRBV9 - ASSLANTGELF
15 TRBV6-4 - ASSDSIRGRGNTEAF
14 TRBV2 - ASTITGAGSTGELF
13 TRBV29-1 - SVSGGGLSGNTIY
17 TRBV7-8 - ASSSRVSGPLVGNNEQF
13 TRBV7-9 - ASSLDSMDGLRTF
12 TRBV9 - ASSRSGVQETQY
14 TRBV14 - ASSQAGTSGRNEQF
16 TRBV11-2 - ASSSAGTSGARGWTQY
13 TRBV7-2 once ASSLAPGAGNTIY